A single sample is the source of the 10 T cell receptor beta chains below, sequenced in a study of cytomegalovirus exposure and HLA in healthy donors. A multiplex PCR was run with 60 Vbeta primers and 13 Jbeta primers. The assay was immunoSEQ multiplex PCR, and TCRdb's table has in-frame clones only and misses some. The sample comprises tens of thousands of clones, about 84% of which are singletons, and less than 7% rests with the top ten. Sequencing input: PBMCs. The origin of the receptors is a male donor in good health and CMV-seronegative.

This chain links TRBV7-3 with TRBJ2-4, with a possible D match to TRBD2 (6 bases). With 5 bases removed from V and 2 bases from J, the gap between germline ends came to 13 bases. Germline lookup yields CDR1 SGHTA and CDR2 FQGTGA. CDR3 length: 15 amino acids. CDR3 protein: CASSSSGGSKNIQYF. The CDR3 bases are TGTGCCAGCAGCAGTAGCGGTGGGTCCAAAAACATTCAGTACTTC.

The gene calls are TRBV7-6 and TRBJ2-1; 10 nucleotides align to TRBD2. This CDR3 comprises 15 residues. The V gene end was trimmed by 5 bases and the J gene end by 2 bases; junction bases not matched to a gene: 3. CDR1 and CDR2 from the germline V gene are SGHVS and FNYEAQ. CDR3 bases: TGTGCCAGCAGCGTCAGCGGGGGGGCCTACAATGAGCAGTTCTTC. Protein: CASSVSGGAYNEQFF.

The V call is TRBV6-5, the J call TRBJ1-2; D gene uncertain. The ends were cut back, 1 base at V and 4 bases at J, with 10 bases in the middle. From germline, CDR1 is MNHEY and CDR2 SVGAGI. CDR3 length: 14 residues. In DNA form, the CDR3 reads TGTGCCAGCAGTTACTTGGAGGGCTCCTATGGCTACACCTTC. The encoded protein is CASSYLEGSYGYTF.

The chain combines TRBV4-3 with TRBJ1-2; 8 bases match TRBD1. Unmatched junction bases numbered 11, after V lost 0 bases and J lost 8 bases. The CDR3 consists of 16 residues. Germline V CDR1 and CDR2: LGHNA, YSLEER. The CDR3 region has the DNA TGCGCCAGCAGCCAAGATTGGCCAGGGGGCAATTCAGGCTACACCTTC. Its translation: CASSQDWPGGNSGYTF.

The chain carries TRBV4-1 and TRBJ2-3; weak D call: TRBD1 (5 bases). Germline V lookup: CDR1 MGHRA, CDR2 YSYEKL. There are 16 residues in the CDR3. V lost 4 bases and J lost 4, with 18 bases in between. CDR3 loop: CASSLSGLPRADTQYF. The CDR3 DNA reads TGCGCCAGCAGCCTTTCCGGGCTCCCCAGGGCAGATACGCAGTATTTT.

The genes are TRBV2 and TRBJ2-5; 12 bases agree with TRBD2. The CDR3 loop spans 14 amino acids. CDR1 is SNHLY, CDR2 FYNNEI, per germline. The junction had 4 bases not matched to a gene; V was cut back by 4 bases and J by 7 bases. The CDR3 loop is CASSASSGGGTQYF. DNA of the CDR3: TGTGCCAGCAGTGCGTCTAGCGGGGGGGGGACCCAGTACTTC.

The chain joins TRBV7-9 to TRBJ1-3; TRBD1 agrees at 10 bases. V shed 5 bases and J 2 bases; nucleotides not matched to a gene: 6. Germline CDR1 reads SEHNR; CDR2 reads FQNEAQ (reference sequence). This CDR3 region has 16 residues. CDR3: CASSPTGTGAGNTIYF. CDR3 in DNA: TGTGCCAGCAGCCCGACCGGGACAGGGGCTGGAAACACCATATATTTT.

The chain joins TRBV7-2 to TRBJ1-3; the D gene is possibly TRBD1 (5 bases). The germline CDR1 and CDR2 sequences are SGHTA and FQGNSA. Deletions cut 2 bases from V and 0 bases from J, with 11 bases between. The CDR3 length is 16 residues. CDR3 DNA sequence: TGTGCCAGCAGCTTATCAGGGCTGAGCTCTGGAAACACCATATATTTT. As protein: CASSLSGLSSGNTIYF. Full variable domain (outside the CDR3, taken from reference TRBV7-2 and TRBJ1-3): GAGVSQSPSNKVTEKGKDVELRCDPISGHTALYWYRQSLGQGLEFLIYFQGNSAPDKSGLPSDRFSAERTGGSVSTLTIQRTQQEDSAVYLCASSLSGLSSGNTIYFGEGSWLTVV.

V gene TRBV19 combines with J gene TRBJ1-2; 9 bases agree with TRBD1. The CDR3 has 13 residues. Germline V gene lookup returns CDR1 LNHDA and CDR2 SQIVND (reference sequence). Germline trimming cut 5 bases from V and 8 bases from J; bases unmatched to any gene: 6. CDR3 coding DNA: TGTGCCAGTAGTGTGGGACAGGGAAGGGGCTACACCTTC. This encodes CASSVGQGRGYTF.

The genes are TRBV2 and TRBJ1-1; 7 positions agree with TRBD1. Germline CDR1 reads SNHLY; CDR2 reads FYNNEI. The trim removed 5 bases at V and 9 bases at J, leaving 3 bases unmatched. The CDR3 length is 11 residues. This CDR3 reads CASSKTGQAFF. In DNA, the CDR3 is TGTGCCAGCAGTAAGACAGGGCAAGCTTTCTTT.